The source of this T cell receptor (beta chain) is a study of cytotoxic CD8 clonotypes in ibrutinib-treated CLL. Study information: Enrolment comprised around 11 relapsed/refractory and roughly 15 treatment-naive patients; under 18 were IGHV unmutated. The taking of response samples occurred after a median about eleven months of treatment, with a range of 6 to 36. Outcomes included some 24 partial and 2 complete responses; after median 68 months, approximately 14 stayed remitted and 12 progressed. Study observations and caveats: On treatment, the uncommon public clonotypes contracted or remained stable.

Clones were read by immunoSEQ multiplex PCR, and TCRdb kept only the in-frame ones, dropping some. The top ten hold 5% to 5.5% of the sample, which has 150,000 or so clones, 70% to 80% seen once. In germline, CDR1 is SQVTM, CDR2 ANQGSEA. This CDR3 spans 13 amino acids. Comments on this clone: Its antigen is unidentified. One end of the junction varies from germline; a read error may be responsible.

This sequence was found in a human donor with chronic lymphocytic leukemia. The sample was PBMCs, taken after 24 months of ibrutinib treatment. The V call is TRBV29-1, the J call TRBJ2-4, with D possibly being TRBD1 or TRBD2 (6 bases each). This CDR3 is CSVEGGLKNIQYF. CDR3 sequence (DNA): TGCAGCGTCGAAGGGGGGCTGAAAAACATTCAGTACTTC.